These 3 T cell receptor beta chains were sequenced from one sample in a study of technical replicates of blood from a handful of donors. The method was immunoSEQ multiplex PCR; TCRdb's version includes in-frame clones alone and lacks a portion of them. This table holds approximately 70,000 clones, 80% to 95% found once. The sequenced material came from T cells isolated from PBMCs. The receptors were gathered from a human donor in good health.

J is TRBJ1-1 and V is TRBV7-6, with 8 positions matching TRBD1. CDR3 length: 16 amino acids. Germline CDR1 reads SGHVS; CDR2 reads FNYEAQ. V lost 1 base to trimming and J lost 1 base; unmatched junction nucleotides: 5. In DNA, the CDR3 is TGTGCCAGCAGCTTAGAACAGGGGGGAGGGAACACTGAAGCTTTCTTT. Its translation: CASSLEQGGGNTEAFF.

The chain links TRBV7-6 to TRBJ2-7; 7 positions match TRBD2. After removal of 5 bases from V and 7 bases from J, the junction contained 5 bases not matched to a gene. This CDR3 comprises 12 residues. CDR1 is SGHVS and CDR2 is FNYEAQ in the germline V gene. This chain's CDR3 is CASSQWGGEQYF. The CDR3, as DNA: TGTGCCAGCAGCCAATGGGGGGGGGAGCAGTACTTC.

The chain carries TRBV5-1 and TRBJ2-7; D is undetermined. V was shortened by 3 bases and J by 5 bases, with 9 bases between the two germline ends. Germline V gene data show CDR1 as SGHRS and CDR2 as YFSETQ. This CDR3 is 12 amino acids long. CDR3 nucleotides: TGCGCCAGCAGCTCCCAGCTAGACGAGCAGTACTTC. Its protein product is CASSSQLDEQYF.